The next 30 T cell receptor beta chains were all read from a single sample in a study of cytomegalovirus exposure and HLA in healthy donors. In the PCR, 60 Vbeta and 13 Jbeta primers were used. Clones were sequenced by immunoSEQ multiplex PCR, and TCRdb holds only the in-frame ones, with some missing. The profile shows 95,000 to 150,000 clones, under 80% of them singletons. The sample was PBMCs. All receptors come from a man aged 55 to 70 in good health and CMV-seropositive.

J is TRBJ1-1 and V is TRBV5-1, with TRBD1 matching over 8 bases. CDR3 length: 15 residues. V dropped 4 bases and J dropped 0; count of bases not matched to a gene: 5. The V gene's germline CDR1 is SGHRS and CDR2 YFSETQ. CDR3 sequence (DNA): TGCGCCAGCAGCCTGGACAGGGTTCTGAACACTGAAGCTTTCTTT. It yields the protein CASSLDRVLNTEAFF.

The CDR3 DNA follows: TGCAGCGTTGAAGACCCTGGACAGGTGGGTAGTGAGCAGTTCTTC. Its protein is CSVEDPGQVGSEQFF. The gene calls are TRBV29-1 and TRBJ2-1; 7 nucleotides agree with TRBD1. The V and J ends lost 0 bases and 9 bases, in that order; junction bases with no gene match: 11. This CDR3 spans 15 amino acids. The germline V gene encodes CDR1 SQVTM and CDR2 ANQGSEA.

This chain joins TRBV7-6 and TRBJ2-2; tentatively, D is TRBD1 (6 bases). The CDR3 consists of 13 residues. Trimming pared 2 bases from V and 6 bases from J, leaving 7 bases between. CDR1 is SGHVS, CDR2 FNYEAQ, per germline. The CDR3 is CASSLSGAGELFF. CDR3 nucleotides: TGTGCCAGCAGCTTATCAGGGGCCGGGGAGCTGTTTTTT.

This clone appeared a few times. This sequence joins TRBV30 and TRBJ1-1; D not resolved. Per germline, CDR1 GTSNPN and CDR2 SVGIG (reference sequence). The CDR3 spans 14 residues. V was shortened by 4 bases and J by 2 bases, with 14 bases between the two germline ends. The CDR3 DNA reads TGTGCCTGGAATCGGGATGATACAAACACTGAAGCTTTCTTT. Residues: CAWNRDDTNTEAFF.

The rearrangement uses TRBV4-2 and TRBJ1-1; TRBD1 is a possible D gene (6 bases). Trimming removed 8 bases at V and 3 bases at J, with 19 bases between. Germline V gene lookup returns CDR1 LGHNA and CDR2 YNFKEQ. CDR3 length equals 15 residues. The DNA of the CDR3 is TGTGCCAGCTCTCGGTCCGGGGGGCGGGACACTGAAGCTTTCTTT. As protein: CASSRSGGRDTEAFF.

This chain's CDR3 is CASSRNTGTASSEQYF. CDR3 in DNA: TGTGCCAGCAGCAGAAATACCGGGACAGCTAGTTCAGAGCAGTACTTC. The gene calls are TRBV5-6 and TRBJ2-7; TRBD1 aligns across 7 bases. V was pared by 4 bases and J by 7 bases, with 17 bases of the junction left unmatched. This CDR3 comprises 16 residues. Germline CDR1 SGHDT, CDR2 YYEEEE.

In the case of this clone: This CDR3 is also generated by other DNA sequences in the sample. The chain recombines TRBV7-7 with TRBJ2-3; TRBD1 might be the D (6 bases). The V gene lost 1 base and the J gene lost 0 bases, with 8 bases spanning the gap. The CDR3 is 15 residues long. Germline V gene data show CDR1 as SSHAT and CDR2 as FNYEAQ (reference sequence). CDR3 DNA: TGTGCCAGCAGCTTAGGAACAGGGAGCACAGATACGCAGTATTTT. This codes for CASSLGTGSTDTQYF. The full variable domain, its missing parts supplied by reference TRBV7-7 and TRBJ2-3, is GAGVSQSPRYKVTKRGQDVTLRCDPISSHATLYWYQQALGQGPEFLTYFNYEAQPDKSGLPSDRFSAERPEGSISTLTIQRTEQRDSAMYRCASSLGTGSTDTQYFGPGTRLTVL.

The gene calls are TRBV5-4 and TRBJ2-3, with TRBD1 as a possible D gene (6 bases). The CDR3 totals 15 residues. Trimming shortened V by 4 bases and J by 5 bases, and 17 bases separated the two germline ends. Germline V gene sequence: CDR1 SGHNT, CDR2 YYREEE (reference sequence). In nucleotides, the CDR3 is TGTGCCAGCAGCCCTCTAGGGGGACGGGAAGATACGCAGTATTTT. Encoded protein: CASSPLGGREDTQYF. The full variable domain, in which reference TRBV5-4 and TRBJ2-3 provide the parts outside the CDR3, is ETGVTQSPTHLIKTRGQQVTLRCSSQSGHNTVSWYQQALGQGPQFIFQYYREEENGRGNFPPRFSGLQFPNYSSELNVNALELDDSALYLCASSPLGGREDTQYFGPGTRLTVL.

As for this clone: The sample carries other DNA sequences with the same CDR3. This rearrangement joins TRBV5-1 to TRBJ2-5, with 9 bases matching TRBD1. V was clipped by 3 bases and J by 2 bases; unmatched bases: 2. Germline CDR1 and CDR2: SGHRS and YFSETQ. The CDR3 sequence is 14 residues long. The chain's CDR3 is CASSWGTGQETQYF. In nucleotides, the CDR3 is TGCGCCAGCAGCTGGGGGACAGGGCAAGAGACCCAGTACTTC.

This clone was found a few times. This sequence joins TRBV27 and TRBJ1-6; D is perhaps TRBD1 (6 bases). The CDR3 extends over 14 amino acids. Germline V gene sequence: CDR1 MNHEY, CDR2 SMNVEV (reference sequence). Between the trimmed V and J ends, which lost 5 bases and 7 bases, there was a span of 12 bases. CDR3 sequence: CASSPRQENSPLHF. Here the CDR3 DNA reads TGTGCCAGCAGTCCCCGACAGGAGAATTCACCCCTCCACTTT.

The chain carries TRBV7-9 and TRBJ2-1; D ambiguous. V gave up 5 bases and J gave up 6 bases, with 17 bases separating them. This CDR3 region has 15 residues. CDR1 SEHNR and CDR2 FQNEAQ come from the germline V gene (reference sequence). For the CDR3, the DNA is TGTGCCAGCAGCCCCCGGTGGTCCGGTTTCAATGAGCAGTTCTTC. Its protein is CASSPRWSGFNEQFF.

The V and J genes are TRBV9 and TRBJ1-1, with D possibly matching TRBD1 (6 bases). Germline V gene sequence: CDR1 SGDLS, CDR2 YYNGEE. CDR3 length equals 12 residues. Trimming removed 4 bases at V and 10 bases at J, with 14 bases between. The CDR3 coding sequence is TGTGCCAGCAGCCCCGACAGGTTGGCAGCTTTCTTT. It codes for CASSPDRLAAFF. The variable domain in full, completed from reference TRBV9 and TRBJ1-1, reads DSGVTQTPKHLITATGQRVTLRCSPRSGDLSVYWYQQSLDQGLQFLIQYYNGEERAKGNILERFSAQQFPDLHSELNLSSLELGDSALYFCASSPDRLAAFFGQGTRLTVV.

The chain employs TRBV4-2 and TRBJ1-6; D gene uncertain. There are 14 residues in the CDR3. Germline assignment: CDR1 LGHNA and CDR2 YNFKEQ. V was cut by 0 bases and J by 8 bases, with 8 bases left in between. The chain's CDR3 is CASSQDVRDSPLHF. The CDR3 DNA reads TGTGCCAGCAGCCAAGACGTGCGAGATTCACCCCTCCACTTT.

The gene calls are TRBV10-1 and TRBJ1-1; TRBD1 matches at 8 bases. The CDR3 spans 17 residues. Germline V gene lookup returns CDR1 WNHNN and CDR2 SYGVQD (reference sequence). V lost 6 bases to trimming and J lost 1 base; unmatched junction nucleotides: 13. As DNA, the CDR3 is TGCGCCAGCAGCGACCGTCCCGGGACAGGCCCGAACACTGAAGCTTTCTTT. Translation gives CASSDRPGTGPNTEAFF.

The gene calls are TRBV6-4 and TRBJ2-5; TRBD2 matches 11 bases. The J call could be wrong; TRBJ2-7 is a better fit for the DNA end. Germline lookup yields CDR1 MRHNA and CDR2 SNTAGT. The CDR3 contains 15 residues. CDR3 region: CASSVFPTSGNEQYF. CDR3 nucleotides: TGTGCCAGCAGTGTTTTTCCGACTAGCGGGAACGAGCAGTACTTC.

V is TRBV5-8 and J is TRBJ1-2; D not certain. The CDR3 extends over 12 amino acids. Trimming took 6 bases from V and 6 from J, leaving 12 bases between them. Germline V gene lookup returns CDR1 SGHTS and CDR2 YDEGEE. In nucleotides, the CDR3 is TGTGCCAGCAACGGGGTAAAGGATGGCTACACCTTC. It encodes CASNGVKDGYTF.

The V and J genes are TRBV5-1 and TRBJ2-7, with 7 bases identical to TRBD1. V lost 7 bases, J lost 3 bases, and 4 bases stayed unmatched. CDR1 is SGHRS, CDR2 YFSETQ, per germline. This CDR3 spans 12 amino acids. Written as DNA, the CDR3 is TGCGCCAGCCGCCAGGGGGACTACGAGCAGTACTTC. It is translated as CASRQGDYEQYF.

The chain carries TRBV15 and TRBJ1-4; D perhaps matches TRBD1 (6 bases). The CDR3 extends over 16 amino acids. From germline, CDR1 is LNHNV and CDR2 YYDKDF (reference sequence). Trimming removed 1 base at V and 3 bases at J, with 12 bases between. The CDR3 loop is CATSRVRGQSNEKLFF. CDR3 nucleotide sequence: TGTGCCACCAGCAGAGTAAGAGGACAGTCTAATGAAAAACTGTTTTTT.

CDR3 sequence (DNA): TGTGCCAGCAGCTCAAAGGACGGACTCTCCTACGAGCAGTACTTC. It specifies CASSSKDGLSYEQYF. The genes are TRBV7-8 and TRBJ2-7; maybe TRBD2 (5 bases). The germline CDR1 and CDR2 sequences are SGHVS and FQNEAQ. V lost 4 bases to trimming and J lost 0 bases, with 13 bases between them. The CDR3 totals 15 residues.

The rearrangement uses TRBV5-1 and TRBJ1-1; the D gene is possibly TRBD1 (6 bases). The CDR3 is made up of 14 amino acids. V shed 4 bases and J shed 2 bases, with 12 bases lying between them. Germline V lookup: CDR1 SGHRS, CDR2 YFSETQ. DNA for the CDR3: TGCGCCAGCAGCCAGGGACAACTAAACACTGAAGCTTTCTTT. It is translated as CASSQGQLNTEAFF.

The chain uses TRBV5-1 and TRBJ2-3; 8 bases align to TRBD1. The CDR3 runs to 16 residues. J was trimmed by 4 bases and V by 4 bases; bases with no gene match: 11. Germline assignment: CDR1 SGHRS and CDR2 YFSETQ. In DNA, the CDR3 is TGCGCCAGCAGCATGGGCGACAGGGGAAATTCAGATACGCAGTATTTT. It encodes CASSMGDRGNSDTQYF.

This chain uses TRBV7-2 with TRBJ2-7, with D unresolved. Germline lookup yields CDR1 SGHTA and CDR2 FQGNSA. The CDR3 contains 14 residues. Trimming shortened V by 2 bases and J by 6 bases, and 14 bases separated the two germline ends. The CDR3 bases are TGTGCCAGCAGCTTACCCCTGTTCCCTATCGAGCAGTACTTC. As protein: CASSLPLFPIEQYF.

V and J are TRBV2 and TRBJ2-5; 8 positions agree with TRBD1. The V gene's germline CDR1 is SNHLY and CDR2 FYNNEI. The junction had 12 bases not matched to a gene; V was cut back by 7 bases and J by 5 bases. The CDR3 spans 15 residues. CDR3 loop: CASIRPPGGSETQYF. Here the CDR3 DNA reads TGTGCCAGCATCCGCCCTCCAGGGGGCTCCGAGACCCAGTACTTC.

This sequence joins TRBV11-2 and TRBJ2-5, with 11 bases aligning to TRBD2. CDR1 and CDR2 from the germline V gene are SGHAT and FQNNGV. CDR3 length: 14 amino acids. J lost 3 bases, V lost 5 bases, and 2 bases had no gene match. The CDR3 here is CASSISGGEETQYF. The DNA for the CDR3 is TGTGCCAGCAGCATTAGCGGGGGGGAAGAGACCCAGTACTTC.

The rearrangement joins TRBV10-3 to TRBJ1-1, with a weak D call TRBD1 (5 bases). V was clipped by 4 bases and J by 8 bases, with 8 bases between them. The CDR3 consists of 11 residues. The germline gives CDR1 ENHRY, CDR2 SYGVKD. The CDR3 reads CAISADREAFF. CDR3 coding DNA: TGTGCCATCAGTGCTGACAGAGAAGCTTTCTTT.

The CDR3 sequence: CASTRDRGMYNEQFF. DNA for the CDR3: TGTGCCAGTACCCGGGACAGGGGTATGTACAATGAGCAGTTCTTC. The chain links TRBV19 to TRBJ2-1; 10 nucleotides agree with TRBD1. V trimming: 7 bases; J trimming: 4 bases; junction bases outside the gene matches: 7. CDR1 and CDR2 from the germline V gene are LNHDA and SQIVND (reference sequence). This CDR3 region has 15 residues.

This chain connects TRBV14 to TRBJ1-2; D is ambiguous. Per germline, CDR1 SGHDN and CDR2 FVKESK. This CDR3 contains 12 residues. Trimming took off 2 bases at V and 5 bases at J, with 6 bases between the two ends. The CDR3 nucleotides read TGTGCCAGCAGCCAACGGGGATATGGCTACACCTTC. This translates into CASSQRGYGYTF.

The chain carries TRBV28 and TRBJ2-1; TRBD1 might be the D (6 bases). This CDR3 region has 17 residues. Germline values: CDR1 MDHEN, CDR2 SYDVKM. The V end was cut by 4 bases, the J end by 6 bases, with 22 bases between. CDR3 residues: CASSYASQGQGFNEQFF. CDR3 coding DNA: TGTGCCAGCAGTTACGCCTCGCAGGGGCAGGGGTTCAATGAGCAGTTCTTC.

The chain is built from TRBV18 and TRBJ1-5; 7 nucleotides agree with TRBD1. CDR3 length: 15 residues. J lost 7 bases, V lost 2 bases, and 8 bases had no gene match. From germline, CDR1 is KGHSH and CDR2 LQKENI. CDR3: CASSPEQGSGQPQHF. DNA for the CDR3: TGTGCCAGCTCACCAGAACAGGGGTCCGGGCAGCCCCAGCATTTT.

The chain uses TRBV6-1 and TRBJ2-1; 15 bases match TRBD2. The CDR3 spans 15 residues. V lost 4 bases to trimming and J lost 9 bases; unmatched junction nucleotides: 4. From germline, CDR1 is MNHNS and CDR2 SASEGT. The CDR3 DNA reads as TGTGCCAGCAGTGGGACTAGCGGGAGGGCCACTGAGCAGTTCTTC. Its protein product is CASSGTSGRATEQFF.